This TCR beta chain stems from a study of shared clonotypes between healthy human individuals. Study information: Per donor, CD8 memory used one plate, CD8 naive used two, CD4 memory used three and CD4 naive used three. Broader study findings: With a few donors compared, 5% to 5.5% of naive CD4 clonotypes were shared.

Note on this clone: No antigen is known for it.

Germline V lookup: CDR1 SGHNT, CDR2 YENEEA. Between the trimmed V and J ends, which lost 7 bases and 6 bases, there was a span of 13 bases. There are 13 residues in the CDR3. Sorted-subset replicate PCRs used around 200 ng of genomic DNA. This amount corresponded to 30,000 to 35,000 T cell genomes. The assay was immunoSEQ multiplex PCR, and TCRdb's table has in-frame clones only and misses some. Of approximately 1.4 million clones detected, approximately 98% appear once; the ten largest clones hold roughly 0.42%. This TCR came from a young man in good health. The rearrangement joins TRBV11-3 to TRBJ1-5; maybe TRBD1 (6 bases). Source material: naive CD4+ T cells sorted from blood. Subset specified: CD45RA+ positively selected. Here the CDR3 DNA reads TGTGCCAGCAACAAGGGGGGTATTCAGCCCCAGCATTTT. Translation gives CASNKGGIQPQHF.